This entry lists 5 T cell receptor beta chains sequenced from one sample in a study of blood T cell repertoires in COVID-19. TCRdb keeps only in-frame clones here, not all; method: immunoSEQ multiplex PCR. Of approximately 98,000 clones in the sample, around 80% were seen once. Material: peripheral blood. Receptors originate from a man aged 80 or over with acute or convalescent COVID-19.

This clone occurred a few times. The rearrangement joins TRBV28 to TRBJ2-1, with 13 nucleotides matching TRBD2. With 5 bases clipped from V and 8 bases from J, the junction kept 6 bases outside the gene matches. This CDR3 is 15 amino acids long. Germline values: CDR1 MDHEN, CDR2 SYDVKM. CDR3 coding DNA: TGTGCCAGCAGTCCAAGGACTAGCGGGAGCTATGAGCAGTTCTTC. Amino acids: CASSPRTSGSYEQFF. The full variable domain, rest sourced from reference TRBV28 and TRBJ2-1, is DVKVTQSSRYLVKRTGEKVFLECVQDMDHENMFWYRQDPGLGLRLIYFSYDVKMKEKGDIPEGYSVSREKKERFSLILESASTNQTSMYLCASSPRTSGSYEQFFGPGTRLTVL.

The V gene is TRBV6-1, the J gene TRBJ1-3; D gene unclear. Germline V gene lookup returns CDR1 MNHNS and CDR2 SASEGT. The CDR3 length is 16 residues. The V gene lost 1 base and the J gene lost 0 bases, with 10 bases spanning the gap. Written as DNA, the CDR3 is TGTGCCAGCAGTGAAGGGATACAGACCTCTGGAAACACCATATATTTT. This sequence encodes CASSEGIQTSGNTIYF.

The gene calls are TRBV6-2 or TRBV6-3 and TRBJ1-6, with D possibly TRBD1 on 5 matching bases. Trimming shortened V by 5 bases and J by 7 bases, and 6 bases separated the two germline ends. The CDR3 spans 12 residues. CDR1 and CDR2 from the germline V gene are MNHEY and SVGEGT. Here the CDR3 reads CASSRQNSPLHF. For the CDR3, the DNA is TGTGCCAGCAGTCGACAGAATTCACCCCTCCACTTT.

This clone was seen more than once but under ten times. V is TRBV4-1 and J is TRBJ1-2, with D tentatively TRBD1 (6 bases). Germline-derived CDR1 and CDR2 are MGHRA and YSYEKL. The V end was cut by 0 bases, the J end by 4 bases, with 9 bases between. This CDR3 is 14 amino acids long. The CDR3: CASSQDRGPYGYTF. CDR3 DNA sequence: TGCGCCAGCAGCCAAGACAGGGGACCCTATGGCTACACCTTC.

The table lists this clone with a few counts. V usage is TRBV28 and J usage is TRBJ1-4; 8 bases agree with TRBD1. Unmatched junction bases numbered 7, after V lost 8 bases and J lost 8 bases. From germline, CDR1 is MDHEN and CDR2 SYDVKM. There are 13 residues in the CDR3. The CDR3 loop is CASFDRGVEKLFF. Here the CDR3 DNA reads TGTGCCAGCTTCGACAGGGGAGTCGAAAAACTGTTTTTT.